This is a list of T cell receptor beta chains from one sample in a study of shared clonotypes between healthy human individuals. The repertoire was sequenced with immunoSEQ multiplex PCR; TCRdb's copy has only in-frame clones and lacks some. The sample consists of some 1,600,000 clones, 95% to 99% of them appearing once. The sample consisted of naive CD4+ T cells sorted from blood. The receptors shown here come from a man aged 30 to 39 in good health. Both conserved end residues are part of each CDR3. Each record gives: clone size, J gene, D gene, V gene, CDR3 protein, CDR3 DNA. A D gene is named only where the DNA matches it firmly. Rows may omit the clone size; those that give it use once, few, many or a size class.

>NA|TRBJ1-1|NA|TRBV7-9
CASSLSGATEAFF
TGTGCCAGCAGCTTATCGGGGGCCACTGAAGCTTTCTTT
>NA|TRBJ2-7|TRBD2|TRBV9
CASSVGVSGSSYEQYF
TGTGCCAGCAGCGTAGGAGTGAGCGGGAGCTCCTACGAGCAGTACTTC
>NA|TRBJ1-5|TRBD1|TRBV19
CASKPGQGSNQPQHF
TGTGCCAGTAAACCGGGACAGGGGAGCAATCAGCCCCAGCATTTT
>NA|TRBJ1-1|TRBD1|TRBV5-4
CASSLAGRGRVEAFF
TGTGCCAGCAGCTTGGCAGGCAGGGGGCGGGTAGAAGCTTTCTTT
>NA|TRBJ2-3|NA|TRBV11-3
CASSFGRRENTDTQYF
TGTGCCAGCAGCTTCGGTCGCAGGGAGAACACAGATACGCAGTATTTT
>once|TRBJ2-7|TRBD2|TRBV7-2
CASSLAWSGSTYEQYF
TGTGCCAGCAGCCTGGCTTGGAGCGGGAGTACGTACGAGCAGTACTTC
>NA|TRBJ1-5|NA|TRBV4-3
CASSQGVDQPQHF
TGCGCCAGCAGCCAAGGGGTAGATCAGCCCCAGCATTTT
>NA|TRBJ2-1|TRBD2|TRBV11-2
CASSLTNPGLAVTNEQFF
TGTGCCAGCAGCTTAACCAACCCAGGACTAGCGGTAACAAATGAGCAGTTCTTC
>NA|TRBJ2-7|NA|TRBV4-1
CASSARDRSYEQYF
TGCGCCAGCAGCGCGCGGGACAGATCCTACGAGCAGTACTTC
>NA|TRBJ1-4|NA|TRBV18
CASSRPALSMEKLFF
TGTGCCAGCTCACGACCCGCACTTTCTATGGAAAAACTGTTTTTT
>NA|TRBJ1-2|NA|TRBV27
CASSLYPRGDLWYGYTF
TGTGCCAGCAGTTTATACCCCAGAGGGGATCTCTGGTATGGCTACACCTTC
>NA|TRBJ2-6|NA|TRBV4-2
CASSQGGANVLTF
TGTGCCAGCAGCCAAGGTGGGGCCAACGTCCTGACTTTC
>NA|TRBJ1-2|NA|TRBV19
CASSKDGYGYTF
TGTGCCAGTAGTAAGGACGGCTATGGCTACACCTTC
>NA|TRBJ1-1|TRBD1|TRBV4-2
CASSQGDRENTEAFF
TGTGCCAGCAGCCAAGGAGACAGGGAGAACACTGAAGCTTTCTTT
>NA|TRBJ2-1|NA|TRBV28
CASSSPTGEVYNEQFF
TGTGCCAGCAGTTCACCTACGGGGGAGGTCTACAATGAGCAGTTCTTC
>NA|TRBJ2-1|TRBD2|TRBV5-1
CASSLVGLAGGLDYNEQFF
TGCGCCAGCAGCTTGGTAGGGCTAGCGGGAGGGCTTGACTACAATGAGCAGTTCTTC
>NA|TRBJ2-1|TRBD2|TRBV11-2
CASSFPRGSGRVYNEQFF
TGTGCCAGCAGCTTCCCTAGGGGTAGCGGGAGAGTCTACAATGAGCAGTTCTTC
>NA|TRBJ2-7|TRBD2|TRBV18
CASAQPGEGREQYF
TGTGCCAGCGCCCAACCGGGGGAGGGGCGCGAGCAGTACTTC
>once|TRBJ1-4|TRBD1|TRBV25-1
CASRKGQNNEKLFF
TGTGCCAGCAGAAAGGGACAGAATAATGAAAAACTGTTTTTT
>few|TRBJ2-7|NA|TRBV6-5
CASSYPGGGEQYF
TGTGCCAGCAGTTACCCGGGTGGGGGGGAGCAGTACTTC
>NA|TRBJ2-3|NA|TRBV15
CATSSRLDVRDTQYF
TGTGCCACCAGCAGCCGGTTGGACGTTCGAGATACGCAGTATTTT
>NA|TRBJ1-1|NA|TRBV10-2
CASSGTGRKAFF
TGCGCCAGCAGTGGGACGGGGCGAAAAGCTTTCTTT
>once|TRBJ2-1|TRBD2|TRBV19
CASSITLAGAASYNEQFF
TGTGCCAGTAGTATTACCCTAGCGGGAGCCGCCTCCTACAATGAGCAGTTCTTC
>NA|TRBJ1-4|NA|TRBV5-5
CASSLGAGANEKLFF
TGTGCCAGCAGCTTAGGGGCAGGGGCCAATGAAAAACTGTTTTTT
>NA|TRBJ1-4|NA|TRBV2
CASSLQDTNEKLFF
TGTGCCAGCAGTCTACAGGATACTAATGAAAAACTGTTTTTT
>NA|TRBJ2-5|NA|TRBV14
CASSQRLRGGETQYF
TGTGCCAGCAGCCAAAGGCTTAGAGGCGGCGAGACCCAGTACTTC
>NA|TRBJ2-3|NA|TRBV5-1
CASSLRDANTQYF
TGCGCCAGCAGCTTGAGGGACGCAAATACGCAGTATTTT
>NA|TRBJ2-4|TRBD1|TRBV11-2
CASSLYRQGFQNIQYF
TGTGCCAGCAGCTTATATCGACAGGGATTCCAAAACATTCAGTACTTC
>NA|TRBJ2-1|NA|TRBV11-2
CASLWDNEQFF
TGTGCCAGCCTATGGGACAATGAGCAGTTCTTC
>NA|TRBJ2-1|TRBD2|TRBV11-2
CASSRGLADYNEQFF
TGTGCCAGCAGCCGCGGACTAGCGGATTACAATGAGCAGTTCTTC
>once|TRBJ1-1|NA|TRBV5-1
CASSLQGDNTEAFF
TGCGCCAGCAGCTTGCAGGGCGATAACACTGAAGCTTTCTTT
>once|TRBJ1-1|NA|TRBV28
CASSLPNIAEAFF
TGTGCCAGCAGTCTCCCGAACATTGCTGAAGCTTTCTTT
>NA|TRBJ2-7|NA|TRBV10-3
CAISRYNSYEQYF
TGTGCCATCAGTCGGTACAACTCCTACGAGCAGTACTTC
>once|TRBJ2-7|TRBD2|TRBV18
CASSPLGREAYEQYF
TGTGCCAGCTCACCGCTCGGACGGGAGGCCTACGAGCAGTACTTC
>NA|TRBJ1-3|TRBD1|TRBV28
CASSFKGAQDTIYF
TGTGCCAGCAGTTTCAAGGGGGCGCAGGACACCATATATTTT
>NA|TRBJ1-1|NA|TRBV12-5
CASGLWNTEAFF
TGTGCTAGTGGTTTGTGGAACACTGAAGCTTTCTTT